This T cell receptor (beta chain) emerged from a study of CD8 T cells in ankylosing spondylitis. Overall study results and limits: Significant enrichment of disease-linked clones was reportedly seen in matched ankylosing spondylitis synovial fluid.

Via MiXCR, TCRdb re-called the 5' RACE reads, giving one row per CDR3 protein. The sample has about 33,000 distinct CDR3 sequences, more than 9.5% seen once. This clonotype turned up a few times. Its antigen is still unknown. CDR3 length: 11 amino acids. Trimming removed 5 bases at V and 4 bases at J, with 5 bases between. Germline loops: CDR1 SQVTM, CDR2 ANQGSEA. Specimen: synovial fluid, either unsorted or a sorted T cell fraction (not recorded which). The receptor's source is a male donor with ankylosing spondylitis. This rearrangement joins TRBV29-1 to TRBJ1-4; D is unresolved. CDR3 in DNA: TGCAGCGTTTGGGATAATGAAAAACTGTTTTTT. Residues: CSVWDNEKLFF. The whole variable domain, filled in from reference TRBV29-1 and TRBJ1-4, reads SAVISQKPSRDICQRGTSLTIQCQVDSQVTMMFWYRQQPGQSLTLIATANQGSEATYESGFVIDKFPISRPNLTFSTLTVSNMSPEDSSIYLCSVWDNEKLFFGSGTQLSVL.